The 30 T cell receptor beta chains presented below share a single source sample, sequenced in a study of technical replicates of blood from a few donors. The protocol was immunoSEQ multiplex PCR, while the TCRdb copy is restricted to in-frame clones and leaves out a portion. In the table there are more than 65,000 clones, under 96% of which are singletons. Sequences were obtained from T cells isolated from PBMCs. The receptors derive from a human donor in good health.

The J gene is TRBJ2-3, the V gene TRBV10-3; perhaps TRBD2 as D (6 bases). Per germline, CDR1 ENHRY and CDR2 SYGVKD. The V gene lost 3 bases and the J gene lost 2 bases, with 12 bases spanning the gap. The CDR3 contains 15 residues. This CDR3 reads CAISEVRDSTDTQYF. For the CDR3, the DNA is TGTGCCATCAGTGAAGTGAGGGACTCCACAGATACGCAGTATTTT.

This chain joins TRBV2 and TRBJ2-1; D remains unclear. Trimming removed 0 bases at V and 2 bases at J, with 8 bases between. The CDR3 sequence is 15 residues long. From germline, CDR1 is SNHLY and CDR2 FYNNEI. The CDR3 here is CASSEAYTTYNEQFF. The CDR3 DNA is TGTGCCAGCAGTGAAGCGTATACTACCTACAATGAGCAGTTCTTC.

The V gene is TRBV4-3, the J gene TRBJ2-7; 14 bases are shared with TRBD2. V lost 1 base to trimming and J lost 0 bases; unmatched junction nucleotides: 11. The CDR3 extends over 20 amino acids. Per the germline V gene, CDR1 is LGHNA and CDR2 is YSLEER. The CDR3 bases are TGCGCCAGCAGCCAAGGGTCAGTGGGGACTAGCGGGAGTGGCTCCTACGAGCAGTACTTC. This gives the protein CASSQGSVGTSGSGSYEQYF.

The gene calls are TRBV30 and TRBJ1-1, with a weak D call TRBD1 (6 bases). The CDR3 spans 12 residues. Looked up from germline, CDR1 is GTSNPN and CDR2 is SVGIG (reference sequence). The CDR3 nucleotides read TGTGCTCTGCTTCCCAGGGGCACTGAAGCTTTCTTT. It yields the protein CALLPRGTEAFF.

The chain links TRBV7-2 to TRBJ2-1; perhaps TRBD2 as D (5 bases). The CDR3 covers 16 residues. Germline V gene sequence: CDR1 SGHTA, CDR2 FQGNSA. Trimming pared 1 base from V and 3 bases from J, leaving 13 bases between. The CDR3 DNA sequence: TGTGCCAGCAGCTTAGTCCTGGACGGAGGCTACAATGAGCAGTTCTTC. Translating it yields CASSLVLDGGYNEQFF.

The chain has TRBV6-1 and TRBJ2-5; 8 bases map to TRBD2. This CDR3 has 14 residues. V gave up 8 bases and J gave up 2 bases; unmatched junction bases: 7. Per germline, CDR1 MNHNS and CDR2 SASEGT. CDR3 region: CASSLAGLQETQYF. The CDR3 region has the DNA TGTGCCAGCTCTCTAGCGGGTCTACAAGAGACCCAGTACTTC.

CDR3 residues: CASSENQAYEQYF. In DNA form, the CDR3 reads TGTGCCAGCAGTGAGAACCAGGCCTACGAGCAGTACTTC. V is TRBV6-1 and J is TRBJ2-7, with D unclear. The CDR3 has 13 amino acids. CDR1 and CDR2 (germline): MNHNS, SASEGT. Trimming shortened V by 3 bases and J by 2 bases, and 8 bases separated the two germline ends.

This chain joins TRBV5-1 and TRBJ2-1; D is ambiguous. Germline CDR1 SGHRS, CDR2 YFSETQ. Trimming removed 4 bases at V and 3 bases at J, with 8 bases between. This CDR3 has 13 amino acids. CDR3 bases: TGCGCCAGCAGCCCAGACAACTACAATGAGCAGTTCTTC. Amino acids: CASSPDNYNEQFF.

The chain joins TRBV9 to TRBJ2-1, with D tentatively TRBD2 (6 bases). This CDR3 comprises 15 residues. Deletions cut 4 bases from V and 6 bases from J, with 17 bases between. Germline V gives CDR1 SGDLS, CDR2 YYNGEE. The chain's CDR3 is CASSFRDFPGNEQFF. In nucleotides, the CDR3 is TGTGCCAGCAGCTTTCGGGACTTCCCGGGCAATGAGCAGTTCTTC.

This chain joins TRBV13 and TRBJ2-7; TRBD2 is a possible D gene (6 bases). V lost 2 bases to trimming and J lost 0 bases, with 11 bases between them. The CDR3 sequence is 15 residues long. CDR1 is PRHDT, CDR2 FYEKMQ, per germline (reference sequence). The CDR3 spells CASSLWGELSYEQYF. The DNA of the CDR3 is TGTGCCAGCAGCTTATGGGGGGAACTCTCCTACGAGCAGTACTTC.

This clone was seen more than once but under ten times. V is TRBV7-9 and J is TRBJ1-5, with 7 bases that match TRBD1. This CDR3 region has 13 residues. The germline gives CDR1 SEHNR, CDR2 FQNEAQ (reference sequence). Trimming removed 3 bases from V and 6 bases from J; junction bases left unmatched: 2. CDR3 coding DNA: TGTGCCAGCAGCTTGACAGGGAGTCAGCCCCAGCATTTT. It translates to CASSLTGSQPQHF.

CDR3 sequence (DNA): TGTGCCATCAACCAGGGAACTGAAGCTTTCTTT. Its translation is CAINQGTEAFF. J is TRBJ1-1 and V is TRBV10-3; TRBD1 might be the D (5 bases). V lost 7 bases, J lost 5 bases, and 8 bases lay in between. Germline-derived CDR1 and CDR2 are ENHRY and SYGVKD. The CDR3 spans 11 residues.

The gene calls are TRBV7-2 and TRBJ1-4, with TRBD1 identical over 9 bases. CDR1 is SGHTA and CDR2 is FQGNSA in the germline V gene. V shed 5 bases and J 8 bases; nucleotides not matched to a gene: 6. CDR3 length: 14 residues. Here the CDR3 DNA reads TGTGCCAGCAGCAAACAGGGGGCTGCAGAAAAACTGTTTTTT. It codes for CASSKQGAAEKLFF. The whole variable domain, filled in from reference TRBV7-2 and TRBJ1-4, reads GAGVSQSPSNKVTEKGKDVELRCDPISGHTALYWYRQSLGQGLEFLIYFQGNSAPDKSGLPSDRFSAERTGGSVSTLTIQRTQQEDSAVYLCASSKQGAAEKLFFGSGTQLSVL.

This clone was recorded only once. The chain recombines TRBV9 with TRBJ1-1; tentatively, D is TRBD1 (5 bases). V was trimmed by 7 bases and J by 1 base, leaving 20 bases between them. Looked up from germline, CDR1 is SGDLS and CDR2 is YYNGEE. This CDR3 region has 16 residues. The CDR3, as DNA: TGTGCCAGCGGCCGCGGGGCAGCAAGGGGGAACACTGAAGCTTTCTTT. As protein: CASGRGAARGNTEAFF.

The chain is built from TRBV11-3 and TRBJ2-1; TRBD2 agrees at 7 bases. The ends lost 6 bases at V and 7 bases at J; junction bases unmatched: 12. This CDR3 has 15 amino acids. Germline assignment: CDR1 SGHNT and CDR2 YENEEA. For the CDR3, the DNA is TGTGCCAGCAGGGGGCGGGAGTTCGGAGTTAATGAGCAGTTCTTC. This gives the protein CASRGREFGVNEQFF.

This chain links TRBV2 with TRBJ2-2; TRBD2 agrees at 7 bases. The germline CDR1 and CDR2 sequences are SNHLY and FYNNEI. The CDR3 has 14 residues. The junction had 8 bases not matched to a gene; V was cut back by 6 bases and J by 7 bases. The CDR3 spells CASRSGIEGGELFF. The DNA for the CDR3 is TGTGCCAGCAGGAGCGGGATCGAAGGCGGGGAGCTGTTTTTT. Variable domain in full (rest from reference TRBV2 and TRBJ2-2): EPEVTQTPSHQVTQMGQEVILRCVPISNHLYFYWYRQILGQKVEFLVSFYNNEISEKSEIFDDQFSVERPDGSNFTLKIRSTKLEDSAMYFCASRSGIEGGELFFGEGSRLTVL.

The rearrangement joins TRBV6-1 to TRBJ2-1; 10 bases fit TRBD2. V gave up 3 bases and J gave up 6 bases; unmatched junction bases: 5. CDR3 size: 15 residues. Germline V gives CDR1 MNHNS, CDR2 SASEGT. CDR3 sequence reads: CASSEAAGGVNEQFF. The CDR3 bases are TGTGCCAGCAGTGAGGCAGCGGGAGGGGTCAATGAGCAGTTCTTC.

This clone was counted a few times. The V gene is TRBV6-6, the J gene TRBJ1-2; 8 positions match TRBD1. Germline CDR1 is MNHNY and CDR2 is SVGAGI (reference sequence). The V and J ends lost 5 bases and 8 bases, in that order; junction bases with no gene match: 7. The CDR3 extends over 13 amino acids. This CDR3 reads CASSETGVWGYTF. The CDR3 bases are TGTGCCAGCAGTGAGACAGGGGTTTGGGGCTACACCTTC.

V gene TRBV30 combines with J gene TRBJ1-1; possible D gene TRBD1, 5 bases. V shed 0 bases and J shed 6 bases, with 17 bases lying between them. Germline V gene sequence: CDR1 GTSNPN, CDR2 SVGIG (reference sequence). The CDR3 length is 15 residues. CDR3 sequence: CAWSVRPGGSAEAFF. CDR3 in DNA: TGTGCCTGGAGTGTACGACCGGGGGGGAGCGCTGAAGCTTTCTTT.

The J gene is TRBJ2-7, the V gene TRBV9; possibly TRBD1 for D (6 bases). CDR3 size: 15 residues. Germline V gives CDR1 SGDLS, CDR2 YYNGEE. With 0 bases removed from V and 0 bases from J, the gap between germline ends came to 10 bases. DNA of the CDR3: TGTGCCAGCAGCGTAGGGATGGGGGCCTCCTACGAGCAGTACTTC. This encodes CASSVGMGASYEQYF.

The rearrangement uses TRBV28 and TRBJ1-4, with D possibly TRBD1 on 6 matching bases. V was pared by 3 bases and J by 5 bases, with 22 bases between. There are 18 residues in the CDR3. Germline V lookup: CDR1 MDHEN, CDR2 SYDVKM. The CDR3 protein is CASSFLLTGERENEKLFF. CDR3 nucleotide sequence: TGTGCCAGCAGTTTCTTACTGACAGGAGAAAGGGAGAATGAAAAACTGTTTTTT.

The DNA of the CDR3 is TGTGCCAGCAGCGCACCTTTTCAGTCTGGGGCCAACGTCCTGACTTTC. Amino acid sequence: CASSAPFQSGANVLTF. This rearrangement joins TRBV9 to TRBJ2-6; D remains unclear. Germline V gene data show CDR1 as SGDLS and CDR2 as YYNGEE. V was trimmed by 3 bases and J by 1 base, leaving 11 bases between them. The CDR3 extends over 16 amino acids.

The chain has TRBV7-2 and TRBJ2-3; D remains ambiguous. CDR1 is SGHTA and CDR2 is FQGNSA in the germline V gene. The germline V and J ends were trimmed by 2 bases and 5 bases, with 14 bases remaining between them. The CDR3 runs to 15 residues. The CDR3 spells CASSLSGSPRDTQYF. In DNA form, the CDR3 reads TGTGCCAGCAGCTTATCCGGGTCCCCTCGAGATACGCAGTATTTT.

V is TRBV13 and J is TRBJ2-1; TRBD2 might be the D (5 bases). Germline V lookup: CDR1 PRHDT, CDR2 FYEKMQ (reference sequence). V lost 0 bases, J lost 4 bases, and 10 bases lay in between. The CDR3 spans 15 residues. The CDR3: CASSLGRTAYNEQFF. The CDR3 DNA sequence: TGTGCCAGCAGCTTAGGAAGGACTGCATACAATGAGCAGTTCTTC.

This chain connects TRBV7-9 to TRBJ1-1; 9 nucleotides line up with TRBD1. Germline V CDR1 and CDR2: SEHNR, FQNEAQ (reference sequence). The trim removed 5 bases at V and 1 base at J, leaving 5 bases unmatched. The CDR3 consists of 15 residues. The CDR3 reads CASSTPGQGNTEAFF. The CDR3 nucleotides are TGTGCCAGCAGCACCCCGGGACAGGGGAACACTGAAGCTTTCTTT.

The sample holds a few counts of this clone. The chain links TRBV29-1 to TRBJ1-1; 8 nucleotides match TRBD1. Germline V CDR1 and CDR2: SQVTM, ANQGSEA. This CDR3 has 14 residues. Losses at the gene ends were 6 bases for V and 4 bases for J; bases not matched to a gene: 10. CDR3 sequence: CSVQSQGVSTEAFF. In nucleotides, the CDR3 is TGCAGCGTCCAATCACAGGGGGTAAGCACTGAAGCTTTCTTT.

This chain joins TRBV19 and TRBJ2-2, with a weak D call TRBD1 (6 bases). Germline V lookup: CDR1 LNHDA, CDR2 SQIVND (reference sequence). The V gene lost 4 bases and the J gene lost 7 bases, with 16 bases spanning the gap. There are 15 residues in the CDR3. CDR3 sequence reads: CASSTEQGESGELFF. As DNA, the CDR3 is TGTGCCAGTAGTACGGAACAGGGAGAAAGCGGGGAGCTGTTTTTT.

The rearrangement joins TRBV2 to TRBJ1-2; D is ambiguous. CDR3 length equals 14 residues. Germline V gene data show CDR1 as SNHLY and CDR2 as FYNNEI. Trimming took 2 bases from V and 8 from J, leaving 15 bases between them. The CDR3 protein is CASSEIGSTGGYTF. CDR3 bases: TGTGCCAGCAGTGAAATAGGGTCAACGGGGGGCTACACCTTC.

This clone has a single count. The chain links TRBV6-1 to TRBJ1-4; D uncertain. Germline CDR1 is MNHNS and CDR2 is SASEGT. Trimming stripped 3 bases from V and 5 bases from J, with 7 bases between. The CDR3 sequence is 13 residues long. In nucleotides, the CDR3 is TGTGCCAGCAGTGATTACAAAAATGAAAAACTGTTTTTT. Its translation: CASSDYKNEKLFF.

This chain's CDR3 is CASSLTGISGNTIYF. DNA for the CDR3: TGTGCCAGCAGCTTAACAGGGATCTCTGGAAACACCATATATTTT. The chain links TRBV11-2 to TRBJ1-3; D might be TRBD1 (6 bases). Germline assignment: CDR1 SGHAT and CDR2 FQNNGV. The V end lost 2 bases, the J end lost 0 bases, and 8 bases lay between the germline ends. The CDR3 loop spans 15 amino acids.